A single T cell receptor (beta chain) is shown here with its context. Other DNA variants within this sample encode the same CDR3. The data were obtained in a study of blood T cell repertoires in COVID-19. As for the study in general: Acute and convalescent COVID-19 specimens originated in the United States, Italy and Spain.

Sequencing used immunoSEQ multiplex PCR; TCRdb keeps in-frame clones, though not all of them. Here the sample spans about 55,000 clones, about 82% being singletons. Trimming removed 3 bases at V and 5 bases at J, with 8 bases between. CDR1 and CDR2 from the germline V gene are DFQATT and SNEGSKA (reference sequence). This CDR3 spans 11 amino acids. The chain joins TRBV20-1 to TRBJ2-7; TRBD2 is a possible D gene (5 bases). Sequenced: peripheral blood. The TCR originated in a woman aged 80 or older with acute or convalescent COVID-19. This chain's CDR3 is CSARSGHEQYV. Written as DNA, the CDR3 is TGCAGTGCTAGGAGCGGTCACGAGCAGTACGTC.